The 26 T cell receptor beta chains given below trace back to one sample, sequenced in a study of blood T cell repertoires in COVID-19. This table comes from immunoSEQ multiplex PCR, and its TCRdb copy is limited to in-frame clones, with some not included. The sample contains roughly 100,000 clones, roughly nine tenths of which appear only once. Sequencing input: peripheral blood. These receptors all stem from a woman aged 80 or older with acute or convalescent COVID-19.

The chain couples TRBV9 to TRBJ2-3, with D possibly TRBD1 on 5 matching bases. Trimming took off 1 base at V and 4 bases at J, with 10 bases between the two ends. The CDR3 loop spans 14 amino acids. Germline CDR1 reads SGDLS; CDR2 reads YYNGEE. This CDR3 reads CASSVSGSSDTQYF. CDR3 nucleotides: TGTGCCAGCAGCGTATCAGGGTCTTCAGATACGCAGTATTTT.

This chain links TRBV9 with TRBJ2-7; tentatively, D is TRBD2 (7 bases). V was shortened by 3 bases and J by 2 bases, with 18 bases between the two germline ends. The CDR3 consists of 16 residues. Germline V gene lookup returns CDR1 SGDLS and CDR2 YYNGEE. The CDR3 nucleotides are TGTGCCAGCAGCGCATCAGGGTTAGGGGGGGCCTACGAGCAGTACTTC. Its protein is CASSASGLGGAYEQYF.

The genes are TRBV5-4 and TRBJ2-7; D is possibly TRBD2 (5 bases). The V gene's germline CDR1 is SGHNT and CDR2 YYREEE (reference sequence). V lost 4 bases and J lost 6, with 11 bases in between. This CDR3 is built from 12 residues. The CDR3 reads CASSDGNLEQYF. The CDR3, as DNA: TGTGCCAGCAGCGACGGGAACCTCGAGCAGTACTTC.

V and J are TRBV7-9 and TRBJ2-3, with D uncertain. Germline loops: CDR1 SEHNR, CDR2 FQNEAQ (reference sequence). V was clipped by 7 bases and J by 4 bases, with 6 bases between them. This CDR3 has 11 amino acids. The CDR3 region is CASTRADTQYF. Here the CDR3 DNA reads TGTGCCAGCACCCGAGCAGATACGCAGTATTTT.

The chain employs TRBV27 and TRBJ2-1; 8 nucleotides align to TRBD2. Germline CDR1 reads MNHEY; CDR2 reads SMNVEV (reference sequence). The CDR3 spans 15 residues. Unmatched junction bases numbered 5, after V lost 0 bases and J lost 7 bases. The DNA of the CDR3 is TGTGCCAGCAGTTTATCACCCGGGGGGGCAAATGAGCAGTTCTTC. As protein: CASSLSPGGANEQFF.

The chain joins TRBV28 to TRBJ2-5; D is possibly TRBD1 (5 bases). Germline CDR1 MDHEN, CDR2 SYDVKM. V was clipped by 4 bases and J by 4 bases, with 16 bases between them. The length of the CDR3 is 15 residues. The DNA for the CDR3 is TGTGCCAGCAGTTACCGCAGGGTGGTTGGAGAGACCCAGTACTTC. Encoded protein: CASSYRRVVGETQYF.

The CDR3 loop reads CASRLGQGLGYIQYF. CDR3 coding DNA: TGTGCCAGCAGACTGGGACAGGGGTTGGGGTACATTCAGTACTTC. The genes are TRBV28 and TRBJ2-4, with TRBD1 identical over 10 bases. The V gene's germline CDR1 is MDHEN and CDR2 SYDVKM. The junction had 10 bases not matched to a gene; V was cut back by 6 bases and J by 8 bases. The CDR3 consists of 15 residues.

V usage is TRBV27 and J usage is TRBJ2-7; 7 bases fit TRBD1. Per the germline V gene, CDR1 is MNHEY and CDR2 is SMNVEV (reference sequence). Trimming took 2 bases from V and 1 from J; bases not matched to a gene: 5. The CDR3 covers 15 residues. This CDR3 is CASSLQGQRSYEQYF. In DNA, the CDR3 is TGTGCCAGCAGTTTACAGGGACAGCGGTCCTACGAGCAGTACTTC.

The chain links TRBV2 to TRBJ1-5, with a tentative D call TRBD1 (5 bases). The CDR3 is 14 residues long. CDR1 and CDR2 (germline): SNHLY, FYNNEI. V gave up 6 bases and J gave up 0 bases, with 9 bases separating them. The CDR3, as DNA: TGTGCCAGCAGAGTCGACAGTAGCAATCAGCCCCAGCATTTT. Protein sequence: CASRVDSSNQPQHF.

As DNA, the CDR3 is TGTGCCAGCAGCACGGGACTAGCGGGGGTCACAGATACGCAGTATTTT. As protein: CASSTGLAGVTDTQYF. The chain links TRBV13 to TRBJ2-3, with 14 bases fitting TRBD2. CDR1 is PRHDT, CDR2 FYEKMQ, per germline (reference sequence). This CDR3 region has 16 residues. The V and J ends lost 5 bases and 2 bases, in that order; junction bases with no gene match: 3.

This clone was detected only once. The genes are TRBV19 and TRBJ1-5, with D possibly matching TRBD1 (6 bases). The germline V and J ends were trimmed by 3 bases and 4 bases, with 16 bases remaining between them. CDR1 is LNHDA, CDR2 SQIVND, per germline (reference sequence). The CDR3 consists of 16 residues. This CDR3 is CASSISGVAGNQPQHF. In DNA, the CDR3 is TGTGCCAGTAGTATCTCAGGGGTTGCCGGAAATCAGCCCCAGCATTTT.

The rearrangement links TRBV10-3 to TRBJ1-1, with D possibly matching TRBD1 (5 bases). Germline assignment: CDR1 ENHRY and CDR2 SYGVKD. This CDR3 has 14 residues. V lost 4 bases, J lost 1 base, and 10 bases lay in between. The CDR3 sequence: CAISVSGSNTEAFF. As DNA, the CDR3 is TGTGCCATCAGTGTTTCAGGGTCGAACACTGAAGCTTTCTTT.

J is TRBJ1-4 and V is TRBV5-1; D possibly corresponds to TRBD1 (5 bases). CDR3 length: 15 amino acids. Germline CDR1 and CDR2: SGHRS and YFSETQ. V lost 0 bases, J lost 8 bases, and 14 bases lay in between. CDR3 protein: CASSLDPGKGEKLFF. CDR3 DNA: TGCGCCAGCAGCTTGGACCCAGGGAAGGGCGAAAAACTGTTTTTT.

This chain joins TRBV7-9 and TRBJ2-5, with 12 bases lining up with TRBD1. Germline loops: CDR1 SEHNR, CDR2 FQNEAQ (reference sequence). With 4 bases clipped from V and 5 bases from J, the junction kept 5 bases outside the gene matches. This CDR3 region has 15 residues. CDR3 loop: CASSSGTGGHETQYF. The CDR3 DNA reads TGTGCCAGCAGCTCCGGGACAGGGGGCCACGAGACCCAGTACTTC.

CDR3 nucleotide sequence: TGTGCCAGCAGCCCCCCCGGACTAGCGGGCACCGGGGAGCTGTTTTTT. It encodes CASSPPGLAGTGELFF. The chain is built from TRBV9 and TRBJ2-2, with 11 bases that match TRBD2. The ends lost 4 bases at V and 4 bases at J; junction bases unmatched: 6. This CDR3 comprises 16 residues. The germline CDR1 and CDR2 sequences are SGDLS and YYNGEE. The full variable domain, completed using reference TRBV9 and TRBJ2-2, is DSGVTQTPKHLITATGQRVTLRCSPRSGDLSVYWYQQSLDQGLQFLIQYYNGEERAKGNILERFSAQQFPDLHSELNLSSLELGDSALYFCASSPPGLAGTGELFFGEGSRLTVL.

The chain is built from TRBV7-9 and TRBJ2-7, with TRBD1 matching over 10 bases. Losses at the gene ends were 4 bases for V and 3 bases for J; bases not matched to a gene: 3. Germline V lookup: CDR1 SEHNR, CDR2 FQNEAQ (reference sequence). CDR3 length: 14 amino acids. CDR3 loop: CASSSRDRGYEQYF. Written as DNA, the CDR3 is TGTGCCAGCAGCTCCCGGGACAGGGGCTACGAGCAGTACTTC.

The V gene is TRBV29-1, the J gene TRBJ2-7; 10 bases agree with TRBD2. The J segment lost 6 bases and the V segment lost 6 bases, leaving 14 bases of the junction unmatched. The CDR3 contains 15 residues. CDR1 is SQVTM, CDR2 ANQGSEA, per germline. The CDR3 region is CSVARTSGVGGEQYF. The CDR3 DNA reads as TGCAGCGTGGCAAGGACTAGCGGCGTCGGGGGCGAGCAGTACTTC.

Concerning this clone itself: This sample also contains other DNA sequences that code for the same CDR3. The chain has TRBV30 and TRBJ1-6, with D maybe TRBD1 (6 bases). Germline V gene data show CDR1 as GTSNPN and CDR2 as SVGIG (reference sequence). The CDR3 spans 13 residues. V was clipped by 7 bases and J by 5 bases, with 12 bases between them. The CDR3 loop reads CAFMTGDNSPLHF. CDR3 in DNA: TGTGCCTTCATGACAGGCGATAATTCACCCCTCCACTTT.

This chain joins TRBV5-1 and TRBJ2-2; tentatively, D is TRBD1 (6 bases). The V end was cut by 5 bases, the J end by 1 base, with 12 bases between. The V gene's germline CDR1 is SGHRS and CDR2 YFSETQ. This CDR3 contains 15 residues. The CDR3: CASRWGHENTGELFF. The CDR3 region has the DNA TGCGCCAGCAGATGGGGACACGAGAACACCGGGGAGCTGTTTTTT.

The chain employs TRBV20-1 and TRBJ1-5; no clear D. The germline V gene has CDR1 DFQATT and CDR2 SNEGSKA (reference sequence). The length of the CDR3 is 11 residues. Trimming shortened V by 4 bases and J by 5 bases, and 6 bases separated the two germline ends. CDR3 protein: CSATSDQPQHF. The DNA for the CDR3 is TGCAGTGCTACTTCCGATCAGCCCCAGCATTTT.

This sequence joins TRBV19 and TRBJ2-4; D perhaps matches TRBD1 (5 bases). Trimming took off 5 bases at V and 4 bases at J, with 15 bases between the two ends. CDR1 is LNHDA and CDR2 is SQIVND in the germline V gene (reference sequence). The CDR3 sequence is 15 residues long. CDR3 loop: CASSLVGQGKNIQYF. In DNA form, the CDR3 reads TGTGCCAGTAGTTTAGTAGGGCAGGGAAAAAACATTCAGTACTTC.

This rearrangement joins TRBV30 to TRBJ2-3; maybe TRBD1 (5 bases). The CDR3 runs to 17 residues. Germline-derived CDR1 and CDR2 are GTSNPN and SVGIG (reference sequence). V shed 0 bases and J shed 6 bases, with 22 bases lying between them. The CDR3: CAWSVSRQPPSVDTQYF. As DNA, the CDR3 is TGTGCCTGGAGTGTTAGTCGACAGCCACCTTCAGTGGATACGCAGTATTTT.

The V and J genes are TRBV7-9 and TRBJ2-1; D is perhaps TRBD1 (5 bases). V was clipped by 5 bases and J by 5 bases, with 22 bases between them. This CDR3 region has 17 residues. Germline CDR1 and CDR2: SEHNR and FQNEAQ (reference sequence). CDR3 protein: CASSPRSRGEDHNEQFF. For the CDR3, the DNA is TGTGCCAGCAGCCCACGCAGTAGGGGCGAGGATCACAATGAGCAGTTCTTC.

This clone has only a few counts. The rearrangement joins TRBV5-1 to TRBJ2-1; 8 nucleotides align to TRBD1. Trimming took 0 bases from V and 0 from J; bases not matched to a gene: 8. The germline gives CDR1 SGHRS, CDR2 YFSETQ. The CDR3 consists of 18 residues. Here the CDR3 DNA reads TGCGCCAGCAGCTTGGGACGGCAGGGGGCCGGCTCCTACAATGAGCAGTTCTTC. Protein sequence: CASSLGRQGAGSYNEQFF.

The chain joins TRBV10-1 to TRBJ2-3; D perhaps matches TRBD1 (6 bases). Trimming removed 4 bases from V and 6 bases from J, with 17 bases in between. In germline, CDR1 is WNHNN, CDR2 SYGVQD (reference sequence). This CDR3 is built from 15 residues. CDR3: CASSGGPESSDTQYF. The DNA for the CDR3 is TGCGCCAGCAGTGGGGGGCCGGAGTCCTCGGATACGCAGTATTTT.

This chain connects TRBV6-5 to TRBJ1-1, with D perhaps TRBD1 (6 bases). Between the trimmed V and J ends, which lost 6 bases and 0 bases, there was a span of 8 bases. CDR1 is MNHEY and CDR2 is SVGAGI in the germline V gene. The CDR3 is 13 residues long. The CDR3 region has the DNA TGTGCCAGCAGGAGGGGGTTGAACACTGAAGCTTTCTTT. It translates to CASRRGLNTEAFF.